This is a list of T cell receptor beta chains from one sample in a study of shared clonotypes between healthy human individuals. Measured with immunoSEQ multiplex PCR; TCRdb has only the in-frame clones, and not every one. The sample has about 2.1 million clones, 85% to 95% seen once. Material for sequencing was naive CD8+ T cells from PBMCs. The source of these receptors is a man aged 18 to 29 in good health. Some clones in this sample may be carry-over from other donors' samples. Each CDR3 is given with its conserved first and last residue. The D gene is left open where the match is weak. Clone size is stated in some rows and not others, as once, few, many or a class when expanded.

d_call	v_call	j_call	clone_size	cdr3_aa	cdr3_nt
TRBD2	TRBV6-1	TRBJ2-7	.	CASSEILAGSLHEQYF	TGTGCCAGCAGTGAAATACTAGCGGGATCTCTCCACGAGCAGTACTTC
.	TRBV29-1	TRBJ1-1	.	CSVPLKNTEAFF	TGCAGCGTTCCTTTAAAGAACACTGAAGCTTTCTTT
.	TRBV7-9	TRBJ1-1	once	CASSLGALGNTEAFF	TGTGCCAGCAGCTTAGGTGCCTTAGGGAACACTGAAGCTTTCTTT
.	TRBV6-1	TRBJ1-1	.	CASSVGPEAFF	TGTGCCAGCTCCGTCGGGCCAGAAGCTTTCTTT
.	TRBV9	TRBJ2-7	.	CASSVEGRRGYEQYF	TGTGCCAGCAGCGTAGAGGGGAGGAGGGGCTACGAGCAGTACTTC
.	TRBV4-3	TRBJ1-5	.	CASSQEENQPQHF	TGCGCCAGCAGCCAAGAGGAAAATCAGCCCCAGCATTTT
TRBD2	TRBV7-8	TRBJ2-2	.	CASSPGLAGAVNTGELFF	TGTGCCAGCAGCCCCGGACTAGCGGGAGCCGTGAACACCGGGGAGCTGTTTTTT
.	TRBV29-1	TRBJ1-1	.	CSVDGKNTEAFF	TGCAGCGTTGACGGGAAGAACACTGAAGCTTTCTTT
.	TRBV7-2	TRBJ2-7	.	CASSSRRAEIFYEQYF	TGTGCCAGCAGCTCGCGGAGGGCGGAAATCTTCTACGAGCAGTACTTC
.	TRBV9	TRBJ2-2	.	CASSSHTGELFF	TGTGCCAGCAGCTCCCACACCGGGGAGCTGTTTTTT
.	TRBV7-6	TRBJ1-1	.	CASSLGAGTSPEAFF	TGTGCCAGCAGCCTCGGGGCAGGGACCTCCCCTGAAGCTTTCTTT
.	TRBV4-1	TRBJ2-4	.	CASSQVAYLDGKNIQYF	TGCGCCAGCAGCCAAGTAGCATATCTGGACGGCAAAAACATTCAGTACTTC
.	TRBV6-5	TRBJ2-1	.	CASGQSGWSYNEQFF	TGTGCCAGCGGACAGTCCGGATGGTCCTACAATGAGCAGTTCTTC
TRBD2	TRBV5-1	TRBJ2-7	.	CASSLGLADYEQYF	TGCGCCAGCAGCTTGGGACTAGCGGACTACGAGCAGTACTTC
.	TRBV4-1	TRBJ1-2	.	CASSLHTSGQGTSGYTF	TGCGCCAGCAGCCTACACACCTCGGGGCAGGGGACTTCTGGCTACACCTTC
TRBD1	TRBV9	TRBJ1-1	.	CASSATTGGITEAFF	TGTGCCAGCAGCGCTACCACAGGGGGCATCACTGAAGCTTTCTTT
.	TRBV7-9	TRBJ2-3	.	CASPPSGTLRFSDTQYF	TGTGCCAGCCCCCCCTCCGGGACTTTGAGGTTTTCAGATACGCAGTATTTT
.	TRBV27	TRBJ2-3	.	CASSLWGLSGTDTQYF	TGTGCCAGCAGTTTATGGGGGTTGAGCGGAACGGATACGCAGTATTTT
.	TRBV25-1	TRBJ1-3	.	CASRSNPSSGNTIYF	TGTGCCAGCAGGAGTAACCCGAGCTCTGGAAACACCATATATTTT
.	TRBV28	TRBJ2-7	.	CASSKGFGGTYEQYF	TGTGCCAGCAGTAAAGGGTTTGGGGGAACCTACGAGCAGTACTTC
TRBD2	TRBV4-2	TRBJ2-3	.	CASSQDEGGPTDTQYF	TGTGCCAGCAGCCAAGACGAGGGAGGGCCCACAGATACGCAGTATTTT
.	TRBV27	TRBJ1-3	.	CASSSQGFGGNTIYF	TGTGCCAGCAGCTCACAGGGTTTCGGGGGAAACACCATATATTTT
TRBD2	TRBV7-3	TRBJ2-2	once	CASSRLAGNTGELFF	TGTGCCAGCAGCCGCCTAGCGGGAAACACCGGGGAGCTGTTTTTT
TRBD1	TRBV29-1	TRBJ2-7	.	CSVRDSIYEQYF	TGCAGCGTTCGGGACAGTATCTACGAGCAGTACTTC
.	TRBV7-9	TRBJ2-3	once	CASSSFVFRADTQYF	TGTGCCAGCAGCTCCTTCGTTTTTAGGGCAGATACGCAGTATTTT
TRBD2	TRBV19	TRBJ2-3	.	CASSKLAGGSTDTQYF	TGTGCCAGTAGTAAATTAGCGGGAGGGAGCACAGATACGCAGTATTTT
TRBD2	TRBV5-4	TRBJ2-3	.	CASSLAPGLDTDTQYF	TGTGCCAGCAGCTTGGCCCCGGGACTAGACACAGATACGCAGTATTTT
.	TRBV23-1	TRBJ2-5	.	CASSQSSQSYQETQYF	TGCGCCAGCAGTCAATCGTCCCAGTCGTACCAAGAGACCCAGTACTTC
.	TRBV7-3	TRBJ2-1	.	CASSSRRDEQFF	TGTGCCAGCAGCTCAAGACGCGATGAGCAGTTCTTC
.	TRBV29-1	TRBJ2-4	.	CSVLSKNIQYF	TGCAGCGTGCTTTCCAAAAACATTCAGTACTTC
.	TRBV28	TRBJ1-3	once	CASSVQGGSGNTIYF	TGTGCCAGCAGTGTACAGGGAGGGTCTGGAAACACCATATATTTT
.	TRBV19	TRBJ1-2	.	CASSMYEGIPGGYTF	TGTGCCAGTAGTATGTATGAAGGGATCCCTGGTGGCTACACCTTC
TRBD2	TRBV4-1	TRBJ2-7	once	CASSHGSGGPDEQYF	TGCGCCAGCAGCCATGGGTCGGGAGGGCCGGACGAGCAGTACTTC
TRBD1	TRBV9	TRBJ1-1	.	CASSAWDRPNMNTEAFF	TGTGCCAGCAGCGCCTGGGACAGGCCCAACATGAACACTGAAGCTTTCTTT
.	TRBV6-5	TRBJ1-1	.	CASSYLGGTEAFF	TGTGCCAGCAGTTACTTAGGGGGCACTGAAGCTTTCTTT
TRBD2	TRBV7-9	TRBJ2-7	once	CASSDRSGGAPYEQYF	TGTGCCAGCAGCGACAGATCGGGGGGGGCCCCCTACGAGCAGTACTTC
.	TRBV5-1	TRBJ1-2	.	CASSLTATGHPYGYTF	TGCGCCAGCAGCTTGACGGCTACCGGACACCCTTATGGCTACACCTTC
TRBD2	TRBV4-3	TRBJ2-7	.	CASSQDRSSGNEQYF	TGCGCCAGCAGCCAAGATCGATCTAGCGGGAACGAGCAGTACTTC
.	TRBV28	TRBJ1-1	.	CASSRPRATEAFF	TGTGCCAGCAGTAGGCCCCGGGCCACTGAAGCTTTCTTT
.	TRBV7-9	TRBJ2-2	.	CASSFGSFPNTGELFF	TGTGCCAGCAGCTTCGGGTCTTTTCCGAACACCGGGGAGCTGTTTTTT
TRBD2	TRBV18	TRBJ2-1	.	CASSPPAGDNEQFF	TGTGCCAGCTCACCACCGGCGGGGGACAATGAGCAGTTCTTC